This T cell receptor (beta chain) comes out of a study of beta chain features in type 1 diabetes. Isolated RNA was reverse transcribed in full, so expressed TCRB transcripts were sequenced. The assay was immunoSEQ multiplex PCR, and TCRdb's table has in-frame clones only and misses some. The sample consists of around 340,000 clones, 6.5% to 10% of them appearing once. The CDR3 covers 14 residues. From germline, CDR1 is SGHTA and CDR2 FQGTGA. V lost 2 bases to trimming and J lost 3 bases; unmatched junction nucleotides: 3. Sequencing was carried out using central memory CD4+ T cells from blood. This receptor was obtained from a woman aged 18-35 years in good health. The chain couples TRBV7-3 to TRBJ2-7, with TRBD1 matching over 8 bases. DNA for the CDR3: TGTGCCAGCAGCTTAGGACAGGGCGGCTACGAGCAGTACTTC. Amino acids: CASSLGQGGYEQYF.